The present entry profiles one T cell receptor (beta chain) with its context. Its specificity is not known. Assay used: immunoSEQ multiplex PCR; TCRdb lists only in-frame clones, some missing. Of thousands of clones in the sample, roughly 80% were seen once. These data belong to a study of chemoradiotherapy in HPV16-positive cancers. At the level of the study: Functional T-cell assays on a couple of HPV16-positive patients' cells defined candidate HPV-specific clones and common TCR motifs.

Study-wide points: During treatment, candidate HPV-specific clones and E7-related motifs expanded in tumor. HPV-responsive T-cell expansion during chemoradiotherapy was linked to improved recurrence-free survival in HPV16-positive patients.

The length of the CDR3 is 15 residues. The V gene lost 1 base and the J gene lost 4 bases, with 13 bases spanning the gap. The V gene's germline CDR1 is SEHNR and CDR2 FQNEAQ (reference sequence). The gene calls are TRBV7-9 and TRBJ1-1; D unresolved. The sequenced sample was tumor tissue, obtained from a patient who underwent chemoradiotherapy. This receptor was obtained from a human donor with HPV-associated anogenital cancer. CDR3 DNA sequence: TGTGCCAGCAGCTTAGAGACGGGGTCGGCCACTGAAGCTTTCTTT. This sequence encodes CASSLETGSATEAFF.